This is a list of T cell receptor beta chains from one sample in a study of blood T cell repertoires in COVID-19. Profiling relied on immunoSEQ multiplex PCR, and the TCRdb table lists in-frame clones only, not all of them. Here the sample spans around 140,000 clones, roughly three quarters being singletons. The sequenced material came from peripheral blood. These receptors were taken from a woman aged 60-75 years with acute or convalescent COVID-19. Both conserved end residues are trimmed from each CDR3.

TRBJ2-1 | TRBV30 | AWSVLAGGIGEQF
TRBJ2-2 | TRBV7-9 | ASSNTFGTQGLVTGELF
TRBJ1-2 | TRBV6-5 | ASRWGQGGSGYT
TRBJ2-3 | TRBV5-6 | ASSFGRTSTDTQY
TRBJ2-7 | TRBV10-3 | AIRPTGGDSYEQY
TRBJ2-3 | TRBV9 | ASSSTRSPIGVAGETDTQY
TRBJ2-2 | TRBV19 | ASITNTGELF
TRBJ1-4 | TRBV9 | ASSDDSLWGKLF
TRBJ2-1 | TRBV13 | ASSLVGGIPYNEQF
TRBJ1-3 | TRBV9 | ASSDDARGSGNTIY
TRBJ1-2 | TRBV28 | ASSLQMANLYGYT
TRBJ1-1 | TRBV2 | ASSQQQGTEAF
TRBJ1-1 | TRBV5-1 | ASGKTVNTEAF
TRBJ1-1 | TRBV19 | ASSRWSTEAF
TRBJ2-3 | TRBV28 | ASSYLLGTQY
TRBJ2-1 | TRBV14 | ASSQWASYNEQF
TRBJ2-3 | TRBV5-1 | ASSLEASATDTQY